This paragraph reports one T cell receptor beta chain. The sample has other DNA sequences that encode this CDR3 too. This record comes from a study of OX40 agonist ivuxolimab in advanced cancers. Data came from immunoSEQ multiplex PCR; TCRdb stores just in-frame clones and leaves some out. Of tens of thousands of clones listed, about 80% are singletons. If patients had autoimmune disease history or systemic immunosuppression, they were excluded. CDR3 length: 13 amino acids. Germline loops: CDR1 MDHEN, CDR2 SYDVKM. V lost 7 bases to trimming and J lost 5 bases, with 14 bases between them. The sequence was collected from an adult with an advanced solid tumor such as melanoma, head and neck, liver or kidney cancer. The chain is built from TRBV28 and TRBJ1-2, with a weak D call TRBD1 (5 bases). Material: CD4+ or CD8+ T cells sorted from blood, obtained in a trial of the OX40 agonist ivuxolimab. The CDR3 sequence: CASMKGVGYGYTF. The CDR3 nucleotides read TGTGCCAGCATGAAAGGGGTGGGTTATGGCTACACCTTC.